One and the same sample provided the 14 T cell receptor beta chains below, sequenced in a study of patients and donors after allogeneic stem cell transplantation. TCRdb recomputed calls from the RT-PCR reads with MiXCR, one row per CDR3 protein. The data hold hundreds of thousands of distinct CDR3 sequences, with approximately 16% observed a single time. Sequenced material: blood, either unsorted or a sorted T cell fraction (not recorded which). The receptors stem from a human donor who was either an allogeneic HSCT recipient or a stem cell or donor lymphocyte infusion donor (not recorded which). It is not recorded whose cells these are; they may come from a transplant donor.

The chain employs TRBV28 and TRBJ2-1; 7 positions match TRBD2. The germline V gene has CDR1 MDHEN and CDR2 SYDVKM. The CDR3 runs to 11 residues. The junction had 4 bases not matched to a gene; V was cut back by 7 bases and J by 10 bases. This chain's CDR3 is CASKGRGEQFF. Written as DNA, the CDR3 is TGTGCCAGCAAGGGGCGGGGGGAGCAGTTCTTC.

A word on this clonotype: One end of the junction does not line up with germline, which may come from a read error. This chain joins TRBV7-9 and TRBJ1-2, with 7 bases identical to TRBD1. The germline CDR1 and CDR2 sequences are SEHNR and FQNEAQ (reference sequence). CDR3 length equals 14 residues. The CDR3 DNA follows: TGTGCCAGCAACTTAGCCCAAACAGGGGATGGCTACACCTTC. This translates into CASNLAQTGDGYTF.

The chain has TRBV5-1 and TRBJ1-1, with TRBD1 identical over 7 bases. The CDR3 runs to 13 residues. Germline V CDR1 and CDR2: SGHRS, YFSETQ. The ends lost 4 bases at V and 4 bases at J; junction bases unmatched: 4. The CDR3 protein is CASSPGQITEAFF. CDR3 nucleotide sequence: TGCGCCAGCAGCCCGGGACAGATCACTGAAGCTTTCTTT. Combining the CDR3 with reference TRBV5-1 and TRBJ1-1 gives the whole variable domain KAGVTQTPRYLIKTRGQQVTLSCSPISGHRSVSWYQQTPGQGLQFLFEYFSETQRNKGNFPGRFSGRQFSNSRSEMNVSTLELGDSALYLCASSPGQITEAFFGQGTRLTVV.

In regard to this clonotype: At one end the junction does not follow the germline gene, possibly because of a read error. The J gene is TRBJ2-7, the V gene TRBV29-1; possibly TRBD2 for D (5 bases). The CDR3 loop spans 12 amino acids. Germline CDR1 and CDR2: SQVTM and ANQGSEA. The DNA for the CDR3 is TGCAGCGTTTGGGTGGACTCCCACGAGCAGTACTTC. Translating it yields CSVWVDSHEQYF.

The J gene is TRBJ2-1, the V gene TRBV9; TRBD2 matches at 7 bases. There are 14 residues in the CDR3. The trim removed 3 bases at V and 7 bases at J, leaving 7 bases unmatched. Germline values: CDR1 SGDLS, CDR2 YYNGEE. The CDR3 loop reads CASSARTRKNEQFF. The DNA for the CDR3 is TGTGCCAGCAGCGCACGGACTAGAAAGAATGAGCAGTTCTTC. Combining the CDR3 with reference TRBV9 and TRBJ2-1 gives the whole variable domain DSGVTQTPKHLITATGQRVTLRCSPRSGDLSVYWYQQSLDQGLQFLIQYYNGEERAKGNILERFSAQQFPDLHSELNLSSLELGDSALYFCASSARTRKNEQFFGPGTRLTVL.

This clonotype was found a few times. The chain links TRBV20-1 to TRBJ2-1, with TRBD1 identical over 7 bases. CDR1 and CDR2 from the germline V gene are DFQATT and SNEGSKA (reference sequence). The CDR3 covers 15 residues. The V gene end was trimmed by 1 base and the J gene end by 1 base; junction bases not matched to a gene: 4. The CDR3 protein is CSARATGVSYNEQFF. The CDR3 bases are TGCAGTGCTAGAGCAACAGGGGTATCCTACAATGAGCAGTTCTTC.

This clonotype occurred a few times. The chain links TRBV5-5 to TRBJ2-2; 7 nucleotides line up with TRBD1. This CDR3 spans 14 amino acids. CDR1 is SGHKS, CDR2 YYEKEE, per germline (reference sequence). Losses at the gene ends were 4 bases for V and 5 bases for J; bases not matched to a gene: 5. The chain's CDR3 is CASSTQTGTGELFF. DNA of the CDR3: TGTGCCAGCAGCACCCAGACAGGGACCGGGGAGCTGTTTTTT.

The chain combines TRBV3-1 with TRBJ2-6; maybe TRBD1 (5 bases). The CDR3 is made up of 15 amino acids. The V gene lost 4 bases and the J gene lost 2 bases, with 9 bases spanning the gap. Germline CDR1 and CDR2: LGHDT and YNNKEL (reference sequence). This chain's CDR3 is CASSLRTPGANVLTF. The CDR3 DNA sequence: TGTGCCAGCAGCCTACGGACACCTGGGGCCAACGTCCTGACTTTC. Filled out from reference TRBV3-1 and TRBJ2-6, the complete variable domain reads DTAVSQTPKYLVTQMGNDKSIKCEQNLGHDTMYWYKQDSKKFLKIMFSYNNKELIINETVPNRFSPKSPDKAHLNLHINSLELGDSAVYFCASSLRTPGANVLTFGAGSRLTVL.

This chain links TRBV5-8 with TRBJ2-7; the D is unclear. Germline CDR1 SGHTS, CDR2 YDEGEE. V lost 6 bases to trimming and J lost 2 bases, with 15 bases between them. CDR3 length: 14 residues. The CDR3 region is CASNIRGPTYEQYF. CDR3 in DNA: TGTGCCAGCAACATTCGAGGACCCACCTACGAGCAGTACTTC.

This rearrangement joins TRBV25-1 to TRBJ2-3, with D perhaps TRBD1 or TRBD2 (6 bases each). The CDR3 length is 13 residues. Germline CDR1 and CDR2: MGHDK and SYGVNS. V was trimmed by 8 bases and J by 10 bases, leaving 19 bases between them. The CDR3 DNA is TGTGCCAGCGGATGGAGGGCCGAGGGGGCGCAGTATTTT. Translating gives CASGWRAEGAQYF. The variable domain in full, with the rest retrieved from reference TRBV25-1 and TRBJ2-3, is EADIYQTPRYLVIGTGKKITLECSQTMGHDKMYWYQQDPGMELHLIHYSYGVNSTEKGDLSSESTVSRIRTEHFPLTLESARPSHTSQYLCASGWRAEGAQYFGPGTRLTVL.

This clonotype was detected only a few times. The chain carries TRBV29-1 and TRBJ1-1, with D tentatively TRBD1 (6 bases). There are 13 residues in the CDR3. Trimming removed 1 base from V and 0 bases from J, with 6 bases in between. Germline-derived CDR1 and CDR2 are SQVTM and ANQGSEA. The CDR3 bases are TGCAGCGTTGAAGGGGGGCTGAACACTGAAGCTTTCTTT. This translates into CSVEGGLNTEAFF.

V gene TRBV2 combines with J gene TRBJ2-1; weak D call: TRBD1 (6 bases). The CDR3 extends over 16 amino acids. Germline V gives CDR1 SNHLY, CDR2 FYNNEI. Deletions cut 3 bases from V and 9 bases from J, with 21 bases between. CDR3 DNA: TGTGCCAGCAGTGATAGGGCCGGGCAAGGGGGTACTGAGCAGTTCTTC. This gives the protein CASSDRAGQGGTEQFF.

This clonotype has a handful of counts. The J gene is TRBJ2-1, the V gene TRBV20-1; D is unclear. The CDR3 length is 15 residues. CDR1 and CDR2 (germline): DFQATT, SNEGSKA (reference sequence). Trimming stripped 0 bases from V and 8 bases from J, with 17 bases between. The CDR3 region is CSARDPTGSKDEQFF. CDR3 DNA sequence: TGCAGTGCTAGAGATCCCACTGGATCTAAGGATGAGCAGTTCTTC.

A few counts support this clonotype. The V call is TRBV4-1, the J call TRBJ2-3; 10 nucleotides agree with TRBD2. The junction had 6 bases not matched to a gene; V was cut back by 0 bases and J by 0 bases. The CDR3 is 18 amino acids. The germline V gene has CDR1 MGHRA and CDR2 YSYEKL. Written as DNA, the CDR3 is TGCGCCAGCAGCCAAGATACGGCTAGCGGGAGTAGCACAGATACGCAGTATTTT. Translated: CASSQDTASGSSTDTQYF.